This TCR beta chain was obtained from a study of CD4+ T cells in melanoma. Study-wide points: In melanoma, neoantigen-specific CD4+ T cells reportedly differed in differentiation state.

Clones were sequenced by immunoSEQ multiplex PCR, and TCRdb holds only the in-frame ones, with some missing. The sample consists of more than 90,000 clones, around 93% of them appearing once. Note on this clone: Its antigen is as yet unknown.

Germline V gene lookup returns CDR1 SGHVS and CDR2 FNYEAQ. V dropped 2 bases and J dropped 7 bases, with 8 bases sitting between them. This CDR3 comprises 13 residues. The origin of this receptor is a human donor with melanoma. Sequencing was performed on peripheral blood. The chain combines TRBV7-6 with TRBJ1-4; no reliable D call. The CDR3 nucleotides are TGTGCCAGCAGCTTATACGGGAGTGAAAAACTGTTTTTT. It codes for CASSLYGSEKLFF. The whole variable domain, filled in from reference TRBV7-6 and TRBJ1-4, reads GAGVSQSPRYKVTKRGQDVALRCDPISGHVSLYWYRQALGQGPEFLTYFNYEAQQDKSGLPNDRFSAERPEGSISTLTIQRTEQRDSAMYRCASSLYGSEKLFFGSGTQLSVL.